Listed below are T cell receptor beta chains from one sample, sequenced in a study of radiation and T cells in renal cell carcinoma. Sequencing used immunoSEQ multiplex PCR; TCRdb keeps in-frame clones, though not all of them. The data contain 150,000 or so clones, about 87% of them singletons. The sequencing here drew on blood, taken from a patient whose treatment included radiotherapy and nephrectomy. The receptors originated from a woman between 45 and 60 years old with renal cell carcinoma. The CDR3 runs from the conserved cysteine through the conserved F or W. The order of the fields is D gene, clone size, J gene, V gene, CDR3 protein, CDR3 DNA. The D gene is left open where the match is weak. Clone sizes are given selectively: once, few, many, or a class where the clone is expanded.

d_call: .
clone_size: once
j_call: TRBJ1-2
v_call: TRBV19
cdr3_aa: CASSLRGDYGYTF
cdr3_nt: TGTGCCAGTAGCCTCAGGGGTGACTATGGCTACACCTTC

d_call: .
clone_size: .
j_call: TRBJ2-7
v_call: TRBV7-9
cdr3_aa: CASSSVGGYEQYF
cdr3_nt: TGTGCCAGCAGCTCCGTCGGCGGATACGAGCAGTACTTC

d_call: .
clone_size: .
j_call: TRBJ1-2
v_call: TRBV19
cdr3_aa: CASSPLGLGYTF
cdr3_nt: TGTGCCAGTAGCCCCTTGGGGCTTGGCTACACCTTC

d_call: .
clone_size: .
j_call: TRBJ1-2
v_call: TRBV7-2
cdr3_aa: CASSRTIDRRNVNYGYTF
cdr3_nt: TGTGCCAGCAGCCGAACTATCGACAGGAGAAATGTTAACTATGGCTACACCTTC

d_call: .
clone_size: .
j_call: TRBJ2-1
v_call: TRBV11-2
cdr3_aa: CASAERDGGWSSYNEQFF
cdr3_nt: TGTGCCAGCGCGGAGAGGGATGGGGGGTGGAGCTCCTACAATGAGCAGTTCTTC

d_call: .
clone_size: once
j_call: TRBJ2-1
v_call: TRBV14
cdr3_aa: CASSLRTLRNEQFF
cdr3_nt: TGTGCCAGCAGCCTCCGGACTTTACGGAATGAGCAGTTCTTC

d_call: .
clone_size: .
j_call: TRBJ1-2
v_call: TRBV30
cdr3_aa: CAWSVAGDVGGYTF
cdr3_nt: TGTGCCTGGAGTGTAGCGGGGGACGTTGGAGGCTACACCTTC

d_call: TRBD1
clone_size: .
j_call: TRBJ1-1
v_call: TRBV14
cdr3_aa: CASRRDRVTEAFF
cdr3_nt: TGTGCCAGCAGGAGAGACAGGGTAACTGAAGCTTTCTTT

d_call: TRBD1
clone_size: .
j_call: TRBJ1-4
v_call: TRBV19
cdr3_aa: CASSTPNRGDEKLFF
cdr3_nt: TGTGCCAGTAGTACCCCAAACAGGGGTGATGAAAAACTGTTTTTT

d_call: TRBD1
clone_size: .
j_call: TRBJ2-2
v_call: TRBV18
cdr3_aa: CASSPSLGTGDALRNTGELFF
cdr3_nt: TGTGCCAGCTCGCCAAGTCTCGGGACAGGGGACGCCCTACGGAACACCGGGGAGCTGTTTTTT

d_call: TRBD1
clone_size: few
j_call: TRBJ1-1
v_call: TRBV10-1
cdr3_aa: CASSYNRGQTEAFF
cdr3_nt: TGCGCCAGCAGTTATAATAGGGGACAGACTGAAGCTTTCTTT

d_call: TRBD1
clone_size: .
j_call: TRBJ1-1
v_call: TRBV19
cdr3_aa: CASSILQGAGYTEAFF
cdr3_nt: TGTGCCAGTAGTATCCTACAGGGGGCGGGGTACACTGAAGCTTTCTTT

d_call: TRBD1
clone_size: .
j_call: TRBJ1-1
v_call: TRBV18
cdr3_aa: CASSPHRDSNTEAFF
cdr3_nt: TGTGCCAGCTCACCTCACCGGGACAGTAACACTGAAGCTTTCTTT

d_call: .
clone_size: few
j_call: TRBJ1-1
v_call: TRBV19
cdr3_aa: CASSRVATEAFF
cdr3_nt: TGTGCCAGTAGCAGGGTTGCCACTGAAGCTTTCTTT

d_call: .
clone_size: .
j_call: TRBJ2-5
v_call: TRBV7-9
cdr3_aa: CASTDSGEETQYF
cdr3_nt: TGTGCCAGCACCGATAGCGGAGAAGAGACCCAGTACTTC

d_call: .
clone_size: .
j_call: TRBJ2-5
v_call: TRBV7-3
cdr3_aa: CASSLAGHQETQYF
cdr3_nt: TGTGCCAGCAGCCTAGCAGGGCACCAAGAGACCCAGTACTTC

d_call: TRBD1
clone_size: .
j_call: TRBJ1-6
v_call: TRBV5-6
cdr3_aa: CASSRRTGPTKSYNSPLHF
cdr3_nt: TGTGCCAGCAGCCGCAGGACAGGCCCTACTAAATCGTATAATTCACCCCTCCACTTT

d_call: .
clone_size: .
j_call: TRBJ1-4
v_call: TRBV7-8
cdr3_aa: CASSLSLGGSEKLFF
cdr3_nt: TGTGCCAGCAGCTTAAGTTTGGGGGGCAGTGAAAAACTGTTTTTT

d_call: .
clone_size: once
j_call: TRBJ1-1
v_call: TRBV19
cdr3_aa: CASSPQSITAEAFF
cdr3_nt: TGTGCCAGTAGCCCCCAGTCGATCACCGCTGAAGCTTTCTTT

d_call: .
clone_size: .
j_call: TRBJ2-5
v_call: TRBV6-5
cdr3_aa: CASSIQETQYF
cdr3_nt: TGTGCCAGCAGTATCCAAGAGACCCAGTACTTC

d_call: .
clone_size: .
j_call: TRBJ1-1
v_call: TRBV2
cdr3_aa: CASSVRGFGNTEAFF
cdr3_nt: TGTGCCAGCAGTGTCAGGGGTTTCGGGAACACTGAAGCTTTCTTT

d_call: TRBD1
clone_size: .
j_call: TRBJ2-2
v_call: TRBV6-6
cdr3_aa: CASRPGQGRDTGELFF
cdr3_nt: TGTGCCAGCAGACCCGGACAGGGAAGAGACACCGGGGAGCTGTTTTTT

d_call: .
clone_size: .
j_call: TRBJ1-2
v_call: TRBV13
cdr3_aa: CASSPTGRVGYTF
cdr3_nt: TGTGCCAGCAGCCCAACAGGGCGGGTTGGCTACACCTTC

d_call: .
clone_size: .
j_call: TRBJ1-2
v_call: TRBV9
cdr3_aa: CASSVGIGNAYGYTF
cdr3_nt: TGTGCCAGCAGCGTAGGTATAGGGAATGCCTATGGCTACACCTTC

d_call: .
clone_size: .
j_call: TRBJ2-1
v_call: TRBV6-4
cdr3_aa: CASSDSSSVRNEQFF
cdr3_nt: TGTGCCAGCAGTGACTCGTCTAGCGTACGGAATGAGCAGTTCTTC

d_call: .
clone_size: once
j_call: TRBJ1-1
v_call: TRBV4-1
cdr3_aa: CASSQEGGFTEAFF
cdr3_nt: TGCGCCAGCAGCCAAGAAGGGGGGTTCACTGAAGCTTTCTTT

d_call: .
clone_size: .
j_call: TRBJ2-1
v_call: TRBV13
cdr3_aa: CASSLVRGGRREQFF
cdr3_nt: TGTGCCAGCAGCTTAGTGAGGGGGGGCCGTCGGGAGCAGTTCTTC

d_call: .
clone_size: .
j_call: TRBJ2-6
v_call: TRBV7-3
cdr3_aa: CASSLSSGANVLTF
cdr3_nt: TGTGCCAGCAGCCTGAGCTCTGGGGCCAACGTCCTGACTTTC